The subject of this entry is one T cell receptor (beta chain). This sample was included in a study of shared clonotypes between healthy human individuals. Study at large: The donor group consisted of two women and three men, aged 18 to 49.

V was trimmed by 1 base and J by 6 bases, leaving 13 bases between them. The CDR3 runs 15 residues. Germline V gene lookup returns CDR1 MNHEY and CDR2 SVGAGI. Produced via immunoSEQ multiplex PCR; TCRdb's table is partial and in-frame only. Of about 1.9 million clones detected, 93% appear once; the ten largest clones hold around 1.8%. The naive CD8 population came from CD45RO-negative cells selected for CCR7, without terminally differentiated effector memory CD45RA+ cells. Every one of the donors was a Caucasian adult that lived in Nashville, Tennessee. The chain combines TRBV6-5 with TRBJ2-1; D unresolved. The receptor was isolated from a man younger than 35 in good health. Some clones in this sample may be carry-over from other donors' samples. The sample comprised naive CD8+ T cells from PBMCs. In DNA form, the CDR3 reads TGTGCCAGCAGTTACTTCCGGACGGCCCTCAATGAGCAGTTCTTC. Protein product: CASSYFRTALNEQFF.